The rows below give T cell receptor beta chains drawn from one sample of a study of T cells after yellow fever vaccination. TCRdb ran MiXCR on the 5' RACE reads and lists one entry per CDR3 protein. The table shows 200,000 to 300,000 distinct CDR3 sequences, with roughly 3.5% occurring only once. The sequences come from PBMCs, collected 15 days after the yellow fever booster vaccination. These receptors originate from a man aged 18 to 29 who received the YFV17D yellow fever vaccine. The CDR3 runs from the conserved cysteine through the conserved F or W. A D gene is named only where the DNA matches it firmly. Clone size is shown for a subset of rows, as once, few, many or a class of expanded clone.

NA,many,TRBV5-1,TRBJ1-3,TGCGCCAGCAGCTTGGGTGGAGCGGGATACTCTGGAAACACCATATATTTT,CASSLGGAGYSGNTIYF
NA,many,TRBV6-4,TRBJ2-3,TGTGCCAGCAGTGACGGCGAGACCGGGACAGATACGCAGTATTTT,CASSDGETGTDTQYF
TRBD1,few,TRBV6-1,TRBJ1-6,TGTGCCAGCAGACGGCACACAGGGGAGGGCTCACCCCTCCACTTT,CASRRHTGEGSPLHF
NA,many,TRBV12-3/TRBV12-4,TRBJ1-4,TGTGCCAGCAGTTTCGGGGGATTTGAAAAACTGTTTTTT,CASSFGGFEKLFF
NA,many,TRBV2,TRBJ2-1,TGTTCCAACGCAATGAGGGGGGGCCTTAATGAGCAGTTCTTC,CSNAMRGGLNEQFF
NA,many,TRBV7-6,TRBJ1-3,TGTGCCAGCAGCCCTAACAGGAACACCATATATTTT,CASSPNRNTIYF
NA,many,TRBV19,TRBJ1-1,TGTGCCAGTACCACGGGGGCGAACACTGAAGCTTTCTTT,CASTTGANTEAFF
TRBD2,many,TRBV5-1,TRBJ2-5,TGCGCCAGCAGCTTGGCCGCCAGCGGGGGCCTTCGGGAGACCCAGTACTTC,CASSLAASGGLRETQYF
NA,NA,TRBV18,TRBJ1-1,TGTGCCAGCTCACAACATTACACTGAAGCTTTCTTT,CASSQHYTEAFF
NA,many,TRBV7-9,TRBJ2-3,TGTGCCAGCAGCTTAAATCGGGTGGGCGCAGATACGCAGTATTTT,CASSLNRVGADTQYF